The 23 T cell receptor beta chains below all came from one sample that was sequenced in a study of shared clonotypes between healthy human individuals. Naive CD8 cells lacked CD45RO, underwent positive selection for CCR7 and left out terminally differentiated effector memory CD45RA+ cells. The assay was immunoSEQ multiplex PCR, and TCRdb's table has in-frame clones only and misses some. This sample has about 610,000 clones, with approximately 96% found just once. The sequenced sample was naive CD8+ T cells sorted from blood. These receptors all come from a woman in her 30s in good health.

This rearrangement joins TRBV9 to TRBJ2-1; weak D call: TRBD2 (6 bases). Per germline, CDR1 SGDLS and CDR2 YYNGEE. The CDR3 consists of 15 residues. V was shortened by 3 bases and J by 3 bases, with 13 bases between the two germline ends. CDR3 amino acids: CASSATTSLYNEQFF. In DNA form, the CDR3 reads TGTGCCAGCAGCGCGACGACTAGTCTCTACAATGAGCAGTTCTTC.

The J gene is TRBJ1-2, the V gene TRBV6-5, with D unclear. There are 13 residues in the CDR3. Trimming took 6 bases from V and 3 from J, leaving 11 bases between them. CDR1 MNHEY and CDR2 SVGAGI come from the germline V gene. This CDR3 is CASRAGRDYGYTF. The CDR3 region has the DNA TGTGCCAGCAGGGCGGGTAGGGACTATGGCTACACCTTC.

The chain joins TRBV5-1 to TRBJ1-2; TRBD1 is a possible D gene (6 bases). The CDR3 contains 14 residues. V lost 4 bases to trimming and J lost 6 bases, with 16 bases between them. The germline CDR1 and CDR2 sequences are SGHRS and YFSETQ. CDR3 amino acids: CASSGGPDPDGYTF. DNA for the CDR3: TGCGCCAGCAGCGGGGGGCCCGACCCGGATGGCTACACCTTC.

The chain uses TRBV28 and TRBJ2-7; 7 bases agree with TRBD2. Germline loops: CDR1 MDHEN, CDR2 SYDVKM. This CDR3 region has 13 residues. J gave up 6 bases and V 6 bases, and 8 bases lay outside the gene matches. In DNA form, the CDR3 reads TGTGCCAGCAGCCTCGGGAGGTATTTCGAGCAGTACTTC. It yields the protein CASSLGRYFEQYF.

Comment on this clone: One end of the junction varies from germline; a read error may be responsible. The chain carries TRBV5-4 and TRBJ1-4; 8 nucleotides line up with TRBD1. Germline V gene data show CDR1 as SGHNT and CDR2 as YYREEE (reference sequence). The CDR3 spans 16 residues. The CDR3 region has the DNA TGTGCCAGCACCGCCCCCATCGGGACAGGCCCCTCATTTTCCATTTTT. This sequence encodes CASTAPIGTGPSFSIF.

In this sample, this clone turned up a few times. This chain uses TRBV2 with TRBJ2-2; D is ambiguous. Germline assignment: CDR1 SNHLY and CDR2 FYNNEI. This CDR3 spans 16 amino acids. Trimming pared 3 bases from V and 4 bases from J, leaving 15 bases between. The DNA of the CDR3 is TGTGCCAGCAGTGATGCGGCTTTACTGGGCACCGGGGAGCTGTTTTTT. Translating gives CASSDAALLGTGELFF.

J is TRBJ1-2 and V is TRBV6-1; no definite D call. The CDR3 contains 12 residues. The V end lost 6 bases, the J end lost 0 bases, and 5 bases lay between the germline ends. CDR1 is MNHNS, CDR2 SASEGT, per germline. CDR3 protein: CASRTPNYGYTF. The CDR3 DNA reads TGTGCCAGCAGAACACCTAACTATGGCTACACCTTC.

V is TRBV6-5 and J is TRBJ2-7; D is unresolved. Between the trimmed V and J ends, which lost 1 base and 5 bases, there was a span of 3 bases. There are 11 residues in the CDR3. CDR1 and CDR2 (germline): MNHEY, SVGAGI. The CDR3 bases are TGTGCCAGCAGTTACTTCGACGAGCAGTACTTC. This translates into CASSYFDEQYF.

V gene TRBV5-1 combines with J gene TRBJ2-2; 8 nucleotides match TRBD2. The CDR3 runs 14 residues. Trimming removed 5 bases from V and 6 bases from J; junction bases left unmatched: 6. Looked up from germline, CDR1 is SGHRS and CDR2 is YFSETQ. The CDR3 is CASRPGLVAGELFF. CDR3 bases: TGCGCCAGCAGACCGGGACTAGTGGCCGGGGAGCTGTTTTTT.

The CDR3 sequence: CASGSPFSGEPSYEQYF. As DNA, the CDR3 is TGTGCCAGCGGGTCCCCCTTCTCGGGGGAGCCGTCATACGAGCAGTACTTC. V and J are TRBV13 and TRBJ2-7, with D maybe TRBD2 (6 bases). V gave up 8 bases and J gave up 4 bases, with 27 bases separating them. CDR3 length: 17 amino acids. CDR1 PRHDT and CDR2 FYEKMQ come from the germline V gene (reference sequence).

This clone was seen only once. The V gene is TRBV4-1, the J gene TRBJ2-1, with D perhaps TRBD1 (5 bases). Germline V gene sequence: CDR1 MGHRA, CDR2 YSYEKL. The CDR3 spans 13 residues. Trimming pared 6 bases from V and 9 bases from J, leaving 15 bases between. The DNA of the CDR3 is TGCGCCAGCAGGGTGCTGGGGCGCGGTGAGCAGTTCTTC. This encodes CASRVLGRGEQFF.

This chain connects TRBV4-2 to TRBJ2-7; D is unclear. The CDR3 totals 14 residues. The germline gives CDR1 LGHNA, CDR2 YNFKEQ. Trimming stripped 1 base from V and 2 bases from J, with 9 bases between. CDR3 DNA: TGTGCCAGCAGCCAAGTGTCACAGACCTACGAGCAGTACTTC. The encoded protein is CASSQVSQTYEQYF.

The V call is TRBV18, the J call TRBJ2-3; no firm D call. The CDR3 extends over 13 amino acids. With 3 bases removed from V and 2 bases from J, the gap between germline ends came to 6 bases. The germline gives CDR1 KGHSH, CDR2 LQKENI. CDR3 DNA sequence: TGTGCCAGCTCACCTTCCTACACAGATACGCAGTATTTT. It encodes CASSPSYTDTQYF.

CDR3 sequence (DNA): TGCGCCAGCAGCGAACGGAACACTGAAGCTTTCTTT. As protein: CASSERNTEAFF. V is TRBV5-1 and J is TRBJ1-1; no firm D call. This CDR3 has 12 residues. Germline loops: CDR1 SGHRS, CDR2 YFSETQ. Trimming took off 4 bases at V and 1 base at J, with 5 bases between the two ends.

The gene calls are TRBV19 and TRBJ1-1; D not certain. V was trimmed by 7 bases and J by 3 bases, leaving 12 bases between them. Germline CDR1 LNHDA, CDR2 SQIVND (reference sequence). The CDR3 loop spans 13 amino acids. The CDR3 bases are TGTGCCAGTAATGCGGTCGGGGACACTGAAGCTTTCTTT. Residues: CASNAVGDTEAFF.

The chain links TRBV28 to TRBJ2-5, with a possible D match to TRBD1 (7 bases). This CDR3 has 15 residues. Per germline, CDR1 MDHEN and CDR2 SYDVKM. Trimming took off 0 bases at V and 5 bases at J, with 13 bases between the two ends. The DNA for the CDR3 is TGTGCCAGCAGTTTATGGACAGGGAGGTCGGAGACCCAGTACTTC. Protein sequence: CASSLWTGRSETQYF.

This sequence joins TRBV12-5 and TRBJ2-7; no clear D gene. The CDR3 loop spans 13 amino acids. Deletions cut 7 bases from V and 3 bases from J, with 13 bases between. From germline, CDR1 is LGHNT and CDR2 FRNRAP. Here the CDR3 reads CASVPQGLYEQYF. The CDR3 bases are TGTGCTAGTGTCCCCCAAGGGCTCTACGAGCAGTACTTC.

The chain joins TRBV5-6 to TRBJ2-7; 8 bases are a match to TRBD1. The CDR3 has 16 residues. Looked up from germline, CDR1 is SGHDT and CDR2 is YYEEEE. The ends lost 1 base at V and 0 bases at J; junction bases unmatched: 6. CDR3 sequence: CASSLRGQGASYEQYF. The CDR3 DNA reads TGTGCCAGCAGCTTGAGAGGGCAGGGGGCCTCCTACGAGCAGTACTTC.

Notes on this clone: Distinct nucleotide sequences in the sample also encode this CDR3. V gene TRBV11-3 combines with J gene TRBJ2-1; D is ambiguous. Germline CDR1 and CDR2: SGHNT and YENEEA. The CDR3 sequence is 12 residues long. Trimming pared 0 bases from V and 8 bases from J, leaving 5 bases between. The CDR3: CASSLDGHEQFF. Here the CDR3 DNA reads TGTGCCAGCAGCTTAGATGGTCATGAGCAGTTCTTC.

The CDR3 sequence: CAWSPGGSKDEQFF. DNA of the CDR3: TGTGCCTGGAGCCCAGGCGGGAGTAAGGATGAGCAGTTCTTC. This chain links TRBV30 with TRBJ2-1, with 7 bases lining up with TRBD2. CDR3 length: 14 residues. Germline-derived CDR1 and CDR2 are GTSNPN and SVGIG (reference sequence). The trim removed 3 bases at V and 8 bases at J, leaving 10 bases unmatched.

The chain recombines TRBV5-4 with TRBJ2-7; 13 bases are shared with TRBD2. The CDR3 loop spans 15 amino acids. V gave up 4 bases and J gave up 3 bases; unmatched junction bases: 4. Germline V gives CDR1 SGHNT, CDR2 YYREEE (reference sequence). Here the CDR3 DNA reads TGTGCCAGCAGCCACCGGACTAGCGGGAGCTACGAGCAGTACTTC. Its protein product is CASSHRTSGSYEQYF.

This clone was detected a few times. The chain's CDR3 is CASSLAAGQEAFF. Written as DNA, the CDR3 is TGCGCCAGCAGCTTGGCGGCGGGACAGGAAGCTTTCTTT. The gene calls are TRBV5-1 and TRBJ1-1, with TRBD1 matching 7 bases. The CDR3 extends over 13 amino acids. Germline CDR1 SGHRS, CDR2 YFSETQ. V lost 0 bases, J lost 8 bases, and 4 bases stayed unmatched. Combining the CDR3 with reference TRBV5-1 and TRBJ1-1 gives the whole variable domain KAGVTQTPRYLIKTRGQQVTLSCSPISGHRSVSWYQQTPGQGLQFLFEYFSETQRNKGNFPGRFSGRQFSNSRSEMNVSTLELGDSALYLCASSLAAGQEAFFGQGTRLTVV.

The V and J genes are TRBV4-1 and TRBJ2-7; 7 bases are a match to TRBD2. V gave up 0 bases and J gave up 1 base; unmatched junction bases: 6. Per germline, CDR1 MGHRA and CDR2 YSYEKL. This CDR3 is built from 16 residues. CDR3 residues: CASSQDRTSASYEQYF. The CDR3, as DNA: TGCGCCAGCAGCCAAGATCGCACTAGCGCTTCCTACGAGCAGTACTTC.